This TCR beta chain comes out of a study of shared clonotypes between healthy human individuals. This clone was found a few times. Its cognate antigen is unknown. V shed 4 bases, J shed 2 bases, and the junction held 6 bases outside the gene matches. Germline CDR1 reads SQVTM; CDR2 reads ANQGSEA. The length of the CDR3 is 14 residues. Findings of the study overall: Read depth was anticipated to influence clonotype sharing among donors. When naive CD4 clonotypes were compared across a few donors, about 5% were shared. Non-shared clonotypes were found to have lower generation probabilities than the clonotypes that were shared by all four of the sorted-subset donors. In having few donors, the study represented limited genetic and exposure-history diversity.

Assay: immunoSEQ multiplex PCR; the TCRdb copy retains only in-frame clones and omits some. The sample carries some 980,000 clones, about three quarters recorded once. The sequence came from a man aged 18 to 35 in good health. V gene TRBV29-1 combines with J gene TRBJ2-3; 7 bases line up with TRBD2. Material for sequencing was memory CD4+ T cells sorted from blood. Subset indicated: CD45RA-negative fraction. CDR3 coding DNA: TGCAGCGTTGGGGCTAGCGGAAACACAGATACGCAGTATTTT. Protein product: CSVGASGNTDTQYF.